This T cell receptor beta chain was sequenced for a study of blood T cell repertoires in COVID-19. Germline loops: CDR1 SQVTM, CDR2 ANQGSEA. This CDR3 is built from 13 residues. Trimming removed 6 bases at V and 2 bases at J, with 13 bases between. Some clones are missing from TCRdb's copy, which holds only in-frame ones; the method was immunoSEQ multiplex PCR. The table shows around 140,000 clones, with 75% to 90% occurring only once. The specimen was peripheral blood. The gene calls are TRBV29-1 and TRBJ1-2; D possibly corresponds to TRBD1 (6 bases). The receptor was isolated from a man aged 50 to 60 with active COVID-19. This chain's CDR3 is CSVPSTGNYGYTF. In nucleotides, the CDR3 is TGCAGCGTCCCAAGCACAGGGAACTATGGCTACACCTTC.